This entry lists 10 T cell receptor beta chains sequenced from one sample in a study of blood T cell repertoires in COVID-19. Method: immunoSEQ multiplex PCR; TCRdb's copy keeps in-frame clones and lacks some. The profile shows hundreds of thousands of clones, around 88% of them singletons. The sample taken for sequencing was peripheral blood. All receptors come from a woman aged 80 or over with COVID-19, enrolled during active disease.

The V call is TRBV18, the J call TRBJ2-1; maybe TRBD1 (5 bases). CDR1 and CDR2 (germline): KGHSH, LQKENI. CDR3 size: 15 residues. Trimming stripped 3 bases from V and 6 bases from J, with 15 bases between. CDR3 sequence reads: CASSPLGQRLNEQFF. The CDR3 region has the DNA TGTGCCAGCTCACCGTTGGGGCAAAGACTCAATGAGCAGTTCTTC.

The chain combines TRBV12-3 or TRBV12-4 with TRBJ2-2, with a tentative D call TRBD2 (6 bases). CDR3 length: 13 residues. The V end was cut by 7 bases, the J end by 4 bases, with 10 bases between. The CDR3: CASTGGATGELFF. CDR3 coding DNA: TGTGCCAGCACCGGCGGGGCCACCGGGGAGCTGTTTTTT.

This rearrangement joins TRBV5-1 to TRBJ2-5; 12 bases fit TRBD1. This CDR3 comprises 16 residues. V trimming: 3 bases; J trimming: 5 bases; junction bases outside the gene matches: 8. CDR1 and CDR2 (germline): SGHRS, YFSETQ. The CDR3 DNA reads TGCGCCAGCAGCTCAACGGGACAGGGGGCGTCTGAGACCCAGTACTTC. It translates to CASSSTGQGASETQYF.

The chain recombines TRBV28 with TRBJ2-3; possible D gene TRBD2, 6 bases. The CDR3 loop spans 15 amino acids. Looked up from germline, CDR1 is MDHEN and CDR2 is SYDVKM. Trimming stripped 5 bases from V and 5 bases from J, with 17 bases between. Here the CDR3 reads CASSPPGDFGDTQYF. As DNA, the CDR3 is TGTGCCAGCAGTCCCCCCGGGGACTTCGGAGATACGCAGTATTTT.

This clone appeared a single time. CDR3 region: CAIRGEAGNTIYF. DNA of the CDR3: TGTGCCATACGGGGGGAGGCTGGAAACACCATATATTTT. This chain links TRBV7-6 with TRBJ1-3, with D maybe TRBD1 (5 bases). The CDR3 totals 13 residues. V lost 10 bases to trimming and J lost 2 bases, with 12 bases between them. Germline CDR1 is SGHVS and CDR2 is FNYEAQ.

The rearrangement uses TRBV10-3 and TRBJ2-1; 8 bases fit TRBD2. The CDR3 is 15 amino acids. Germline V gene lookup returns CDR1 ENHRY and CDR2 SYGVKD. V dropped 3 bases and J dropped 7; count of bases not matched to a gene: 8. In nucleotides, the CDR3 is TGTGCCATCAGTGACCCGCGGGAGCGGGGGAATGAGCAGTTCTTC. It translates to CAISDPRERGNEQFF.

V gene TRBV5-1 combines with J gene TRBJ2-7; D possibly corresponds to TRBD1 (6 bases). CDR3 size: 14 residues. Germline V gene data show CDR1 as SGHRS and CDR2 as YFSETQ. Trimming cost V 2 bases and J 2 bases, with 11 bases left between them. This CDR3 is CASSFGTRTYEQYF. Written as DNA, the CDR3 is TGCGCCAGCAGCTTCGGGACACGTACCTACGAGCAGTACTTC.

V gene TRBV2 combines with J gene TRBJ2-1; TRBD1 might be the D (6 bases). The ends were cut back, 9 bases at V and 4 bases at J, with 13 bases in the middle. The CDR3 is 13 residues long. CDR1 and CDR2 (germline): SNHLY, FYNNEI. The CDR3 spells CARRGGNYNEQFF. As DNA, the CDR3 is TGTGCCAGACGAGGGGGTAATTACAATGAGCAGTTCTTC.

The V and J genes are TRBV11-1 and TRBJ2-3; maybe TRBD1 (6 bases). The V gene lost 1 base and the J gene lost 3 bases, with 11 bases spanning the gap. CDR1 and CDR2 (germline): SGHAT, FQDESV (reference sequence). CDR3 size: 15 residues. Here the CDR3 DNA reads TGTGCCAGCAGCTTAGGGGGGCGGCAGACAGATACGCAGTATTTT. Residues: CASSLGGRQTDTQYF.

The rearrangement uses TRBV30 and TRBJ1-2; TRBD1 aligns across 12 bases. The trim removed 7 bases at V and 7 bases at J, leaving 16 bases unmatched. Germline V gene sequence: CDR1 GTSNPN, CDR2 SVGIG (reference sequence). The CDR3 covers 16 residues. CDR3 sequence reads: CASVRFPGQGALGYTF. In DNA, the CDR3 is TGTGCCTCAGTCCGATTCCCGGGACAGGGGGCGCTTGGCTACACCTTC.